One T cell receptor beta chain is described in this entry. Its antigen is not known. This CDR3 spans 16 amino acids. V was pared by 8 bases and J by 0 bases, with 20 bases between. In germline, CDR1 is GTSNPN, CDR2 SVGIG (reference sequence). The data are from a study of T cells in Graves' hyperthyroidism and ophthalmopathy. Study-level findings and limits: In the analysis, a 13 V-J model separated ophthalmopathy from stable hyperthyroidism.

TCR beta CDR3 region amplification was performed from RNA transcripts. HTBI primers were employed in a first-round RT-PCR of the TCR CDR3. TCRdb re-called the multiplex PCR reads with MiXCR, one entry per CDR3 protein. Of approximately 400,000 distinct CDR3 sequences listed, 15% to 18% were seen once; the top ten hold about 7.7%. Patients having uncontrolled infection, another autoimmune disease, pregnancy or lactation were not included. V usage is TRBV30 and J usage is TRBJ2-1; TRBD2 might be the D (5 bases). Source material: blood. The source of this sequence is a young woman with Graves' hyperthyroidism. This CDR3 is CASSLSLTSSYNEQFF. The CDR3 DNA is TGTGCCAGTAGTCTTAGCCTCACTAGCTCCTACAATGAGCAGTTCTTC.